This T cell receptor beta chain was documented in a study of T cell responses to AZD1222 COVID-19 vaccine. Across the study: Second-dose intervals of approximately 4 or approximately 12 weeks were pooled. Study outcomes and limitations: Clonal diversity was possibly underestimated; the donors were predominantly white British and more often female. Repertoires were sampled only after the peak T cell response. CD4 TCRs associated with vaccination spanned spike, dominating at 160-218 and 743-854.

The CDR3 is 15 residues long. V lost 2 bases and J lost 0, with 8 bases in between. The V gene's germline CDR1 is SGHDT and CDR2 YYEEEE. Some clones are missing from TCRdb's copy, which holds only in-frame ones; the method was immunoSEQ multiplex PCR. The data show more than 100,000 clones, around 88% seen once. In regard to this clone: As yet, its antigen is unknown.

The sample in question was peripheral blood, obtained on day 0 of AZD1222 vaccination. This chain joins TRBV5-6 and TRBJ2-2, with D unclear. The TCR comes from an adult in good health. The CDR3 nucleotides read TGTGCCAGCAGCTTAGTGGTCCCGAACACCGGGGAGCTGTTTTTT. Protein product: CASSLVVPNTGELFF.